Detailed here is one TCR beta chain. One entry per CDR3 protein, called by TCRdb with MiXCR from the RT-PCR reads. The sample holds about 540,000 distinct CDR3 sequences, around 15% seen once. This sample was taken from a study of response to subunit inactivated influenza vaccine. Trimming took off 2 bases at V and 5 bases at J, with 6 bases between the two ends. The CDR3 totals 13 residues. CDR1 and CDR2 (germline): SEHNR, FQNEAQ (reference sequence). The gene calls are TRBV7-9 and TRBJ2-2; D ambiguous. Sequenced here: PBMCs from blood, sampled about 12 days after vaccination. The clonotype comes from a man between 45 and 60 years old who received an inactivated influenza vaccine. CDR3 nucleotides: TGTGCCAGCAGCTTACAGTTAACCGGGGAGCTGTTTTTT. Its protein product is CASSLQLTGELFF.